This TCR beta chain was identified in a study of shared clonotypes between healthy human individuals. The germline gives CDR1 MGHDK, CDR2 SYGVNS. The CDR3 contains 16 residues. J gave up 6 bases and V 6 bases, and 14 bases lay outside the gene matches. This was a deep-level run. Authors' processing steps: ImmunoSEQ output lacked quality scores and full-length reads, limiting matched filtering. Measured with immunoSEQ multiplex PCR; TCRdb has only the in-frame clones, and not every one. The D gene and trimming were derived from the DNA, and the V and J assignments and clone size from that table. Of about 2.3 million clones in the sample, about nine tenths were seen once.

The sample consisted of naive CD4+ T cells from PBMCs. Subset described: CD45RA+ positively selected. The chain uses TRBV25-1 and TRBJ2-1; TRBD1 matches 7 bases. The TCR originated in a man younger than 30 in good health. Some clones in this sample may be carry-over from other donors' samples. DNA of the CDR3: TGTGCCAGCAGGGGGGTTGAGGGGGCGACGCTCAATGAGCAGTTCTTC. Amino acids: CASRGVEGATLNEQFF. The variable domain in full, completed from reference TRBV25-1 and TRBJ2-1, reads EADIYQTPRYLVIGTGKKITLECSQTMGHDKMYWYQQDPGMELHLIHYSYGVNSTEKGDLSSESTVSRIRTEHFPLTLESARPSHTSQYLCASRGVEGATLNEQFFGPGTRLTVL.